The rows below give T cell receptor beta chains drawn from one sample of a study of CD8+CD57+ T cells in acquired aplastic anemia. TCRdb passed the reads through MiXCR, listing each CDR3 protein once. The table includes about 180,000 distinct CDR3 sequences, roughly 65% detected once. Sequencing was performed on sorted CD4+, CD8+, or CD8+CD57+ T cells (not recorded which) from PBMCs. The receptor source for this set is a human donor with aplastic anemia. Both conserved end residues are trimmed from each CDR3.

>TRBV19|12
ASSIEYGYQPQH
>TRBV5-4|10
ASSLINYGYT
>TRBV20-1|13
SARDFQGRGDIQY
>TRBV9|13
ASSVGWQSSYEQY
>TRBV30|9
AWSPGNTIY
>TRBV19|11
ASSTGDQKPQH
>TRBV29-1|10
SVLRGRYCYT
>TRBV7-2|13
ASSYHRGAGNTIY
>TRBV7-2|10
ASKEGGETQY
>TRBV30|12
AWSPGVSFYEQY
>TRBV6-1|13
ASRPLDSVSTEAF
>TRBV7-3|13
ASSSVGTGSYEQY
>TRBV10-3|13
AIKVGQGNTGELF
>TRBV27|13
ASSLSGSGTYEQY
>TRBV20-1|11
SARGTRDWEQF
>TRBV12-3/TRBV12-4|10
ASSTSPSTQY
>TRBV7-9|13
ASSGGQVPPHTQY
>TRBV2|14
ASSGRDRGLDYGYT
>TRBV19|11
ASNRAPYYGYT
>TRBV7-2|12
ASSRDVTNTEAF
>TRBV19|13
ASSIPTTAPYGYT
>TRBV7-9|10
ASSLRGGEQY
>TRBV24-1|14
ATSDAGPLNTGELF
>TRBV7-6|14
ASSLSGLAEPYEQY
>TRBV24-1|11
ATSDGQSYGYT
>TRBV12-3/TRBV12-4|10
ASSWTGGEQF
>TRBV7-9|11
ASSFSLDTEAF
>TRBV9|11
ASSEGGTGELF
>TRBV6-9|12
ASIEAGSSYEQY
>TRBV15|11
ATSRDFSYEQY
>TRBV6-4|12
ASSAGGRYSPLH
>TRBV7-2|12
ASSPGGAGYGYT
>TRBV5-1|11
ASTASRGDTQY
>TRBV24-1|11
ATSENSGRPRF
>TRBV10-2|11
ASSDTSVGEQF
>TRBV13|14
ASIVVGVPMNTEAI
>TRBV14|12
ASSHVPGANVLT
>TRBV19|12
ASSSRLSGNTIY
>TRBV19|13
ASSIRTGGNTEAF
>TRBV20-1|12
SARLAGEGDTQY
>TRBV7-8|13
ASSLASGVSTEAF
>TRBV7-2|13
ASSGVTGASYEQY
>TRBV9|11
ASSAGGGHEQY
>TRBV4-2|13
ASSQEWNRATEAF
>TRBV24-1|16
ATSDEVGTSAHQETQY
>TRBV7-7|14
ASSPLRDREIYEQY